This record looks at one TCR beta chain sequence and its context. The data belong to a study of shared clonotypes between healthy human individuals. TCRdb's copy holds only in-frame clones and misses some; the assay was immunoSEQ multiplex PCR. The repertoire consists of some 490,000 clones, with around 73% occurring once and the leading ten covering about 11%. Germline values: CDR1 MDHEN, CDR2 SYDVKM. The CDR3 extends over 14 amino acids. With 3 bases removed from V and 7 bases from J, the gap between germline ends came to 14 bases. The TCR was taken from a woman in her thirties or forties in good health. Some clones in this sample may be carry-over from other donors' samples. V gene TRBV28 combines with J gene TRBJ2-3, with D perhaps TRBD1 (5 bases). The sequencing input was PBMCs. The chain's CDR3 is CASSFTHTGYTQYF. CDR3 in DNA: TGTGCCAGCAGTTTTACCCACACAGGCTATACGCAGTATTTT.